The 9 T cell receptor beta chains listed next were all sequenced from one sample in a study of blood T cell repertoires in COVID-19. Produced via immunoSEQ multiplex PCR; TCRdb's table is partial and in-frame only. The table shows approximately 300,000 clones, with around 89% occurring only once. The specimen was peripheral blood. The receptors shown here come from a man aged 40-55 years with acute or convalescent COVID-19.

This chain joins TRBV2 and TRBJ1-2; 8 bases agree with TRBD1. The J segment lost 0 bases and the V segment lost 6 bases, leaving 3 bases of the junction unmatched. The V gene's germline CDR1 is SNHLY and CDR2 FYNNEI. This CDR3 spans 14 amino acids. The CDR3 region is CASRQGAANYGYTF. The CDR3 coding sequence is TGTGCCAGCAGGCAGGGGGCGGCTAACTATGGCTACACCTTC.

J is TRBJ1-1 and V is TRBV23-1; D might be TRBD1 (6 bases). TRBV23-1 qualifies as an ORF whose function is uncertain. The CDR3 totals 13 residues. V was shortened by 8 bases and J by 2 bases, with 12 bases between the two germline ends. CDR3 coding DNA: TGCGCCAGCGGAACAGGGAGAAACACTGAAGCTTTCTTT. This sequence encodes CASGTGRNTEAFF.

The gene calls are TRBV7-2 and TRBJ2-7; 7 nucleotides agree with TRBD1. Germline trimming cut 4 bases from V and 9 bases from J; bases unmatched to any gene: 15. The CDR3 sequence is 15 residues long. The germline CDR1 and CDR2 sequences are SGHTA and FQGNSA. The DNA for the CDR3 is TGTGCCAGCAGCTATCGAGAGGGGGCCGAGAACGGGCAGTACTTC. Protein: CASSYREGAENGQYF.

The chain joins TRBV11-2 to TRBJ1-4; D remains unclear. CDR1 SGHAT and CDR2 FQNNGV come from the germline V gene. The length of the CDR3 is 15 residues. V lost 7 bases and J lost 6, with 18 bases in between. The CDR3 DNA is TGTGCCAGCAAGGTTACGTTGGGAGGTGATGAAAAACTGTTTTTT. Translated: CASKVTLGGDEKLFF.

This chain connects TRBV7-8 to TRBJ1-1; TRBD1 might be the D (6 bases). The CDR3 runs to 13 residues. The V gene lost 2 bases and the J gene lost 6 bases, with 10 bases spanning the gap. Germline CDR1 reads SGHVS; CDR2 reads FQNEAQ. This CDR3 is CASSLRGGSEAFF. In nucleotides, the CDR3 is TGTGCCAGCAGCTTAAGGGGGGGTTCTGAAGCTTTCTTT.

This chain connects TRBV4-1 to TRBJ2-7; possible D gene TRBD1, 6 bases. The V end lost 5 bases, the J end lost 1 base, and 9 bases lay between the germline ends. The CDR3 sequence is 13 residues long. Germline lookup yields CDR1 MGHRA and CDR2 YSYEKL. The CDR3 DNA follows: TGCGCCAGCAGCTTCAGGGGATCCTACGAGCAGTACTTC. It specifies CASSFRGSYEQYF.

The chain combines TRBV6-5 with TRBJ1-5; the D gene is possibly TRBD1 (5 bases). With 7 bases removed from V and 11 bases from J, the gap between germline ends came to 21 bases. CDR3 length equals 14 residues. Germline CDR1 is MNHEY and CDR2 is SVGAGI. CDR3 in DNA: TGTGCCAGCATCCTGGGGCGGACCCTAGGAGCCCAGCATTTT. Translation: CASILGRTLGAQHF.

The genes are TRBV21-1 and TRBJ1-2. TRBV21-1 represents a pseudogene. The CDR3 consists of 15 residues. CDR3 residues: CASSKANAPKEGYTF. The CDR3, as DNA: TGTGCCAGCAGCAAAGCAAACGCTCCTAAGGAGGGCTACACCTTC.

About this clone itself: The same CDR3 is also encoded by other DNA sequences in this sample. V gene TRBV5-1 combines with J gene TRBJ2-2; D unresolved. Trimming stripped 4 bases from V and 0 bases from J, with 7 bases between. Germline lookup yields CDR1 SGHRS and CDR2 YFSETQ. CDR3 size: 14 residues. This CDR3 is CASSPDSNTGELFF. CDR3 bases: TGCGCCAGCAGCCCCGACTCGAACACCGGGGAGCTGTTTTTT.